Below, one T cell receptor (beta chain) is given with its context. A read error may be the cause here, since a much bigger clone is one base away. The CDR3 end shows no conserved phenylalanine or tryptophan, and so a read error is likely. The record originates from a study of tumor-infiltrating lymphocytes in primary liver carcinoma. For the study at large: Patients underwent resection of primary liver carcinoma.

With approximately 500 ng total RNA as template and a constant-region primer, TCR beta cDNA was made. Libraries of TCR beta came from three nested multiplex PCR rounds with slightly modified ARM-PCR. The first two PCR rounds, roughly 9 cycles each, used TRBV1-TRBV30 forward primers and a C-beta reverse primer. TCRdb re-analysed the multiplex PCR reads in MiXCR, keeping a single row per CDR3 protein. Of just over 300,000 distinct CDR3 sequences listed, nearly 60% are singletons. Alongside blood RNA obtained from unsorted whole blood, germline DNA was also extracted. V trimming: 6 bases; J trimming: 1 base; junction bases outside the gene matches: 10. Germline V lookup: CDR1 SQVTM, CDR2 ANQGSEA. The CDR3 is 17 residues long.

Sequenced input: peripheral blood. The source is a woman aged 25-40 years with primary liver carcinoma and hepatitis B virus infection. The chain carries TRBV29-1 and TRBJ2-4, with TRBD1 matching 12 bases. The CDR3, as DNA: TGCAGCGTCGCCGGGACAGGGGGCGGTGAGGCCAAAAACATTCAGTACTAC. As protein: CSVAGTGGGEAKNIQYY.